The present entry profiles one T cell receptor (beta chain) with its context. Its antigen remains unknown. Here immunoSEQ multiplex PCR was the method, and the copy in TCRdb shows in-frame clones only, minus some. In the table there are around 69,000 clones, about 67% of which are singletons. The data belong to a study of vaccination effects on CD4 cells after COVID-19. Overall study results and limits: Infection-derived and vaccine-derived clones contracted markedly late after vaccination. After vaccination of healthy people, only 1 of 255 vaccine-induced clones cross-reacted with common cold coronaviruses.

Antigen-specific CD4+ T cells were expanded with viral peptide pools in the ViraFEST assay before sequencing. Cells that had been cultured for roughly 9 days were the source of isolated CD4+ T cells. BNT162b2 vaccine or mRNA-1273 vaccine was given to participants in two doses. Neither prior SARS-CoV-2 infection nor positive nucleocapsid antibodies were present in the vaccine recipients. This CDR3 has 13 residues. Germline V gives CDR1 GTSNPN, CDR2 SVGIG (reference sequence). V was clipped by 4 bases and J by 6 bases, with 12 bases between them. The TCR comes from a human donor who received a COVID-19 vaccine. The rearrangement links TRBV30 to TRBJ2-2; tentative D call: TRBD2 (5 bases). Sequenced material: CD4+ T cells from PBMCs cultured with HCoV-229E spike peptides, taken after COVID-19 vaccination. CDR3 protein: CAWKDSGAGELFF. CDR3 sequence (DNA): TGTGCCTGGAAGGATTCCGGGGCCGGGGAGCTGTTTTTT.